The 27 T cell receptor beta chains in this list originate from one sample, sequenced in a study of blood T cells in healthy people across ages. Combining a sample-barcoded 5' primer with a J-beta primer mix, a second PCR ran for roughly 7 to 12 cycles. MiXCR, applied by TCRdb to the 5' RACE reads, yields one record per CDR3 protein. Here the sample spans about 780,000 distinct CDR3 sequences, about half being singletons. The sequencing input was blood. All receptors come from a man older than 75 in good health.

This clonotype turned up a few times. The CDR3 sequence is CASSYGGQGWDEQYF. CDR3 in DNA: TGTGCCAGCAGTTACGGCGGACAGGGGTGGGACGAGCAGTACTTC. The V and J genes are TRBV6-5 and TRBJ2-7; 9 bases align to TRBD1. There are 15 residues in the CDR3. CDR1 MNHEY and CDR2 SVGAGI come from the germline V gene. The V gene end was trimmed by 2 bases and the J gene end by 5 bases; junction bases not matched to a gene: 7.

In this sample, this clonotype turned up once. A junction end diverges from the germline sequence, so it may reflect a read error. This chain connects TRBV7-6 to TRBJ1-2; 8 bases are a match to TRBD1. Germline CDR1 is SGHVS and CDR2 is FNYEAQ. The CDR3 spans 13 residues. The DNA for the CDR3 is TGTGCCAGCAGCCAGGGGGCGAGCTATGGCCACACCTTC. Protein: CASSQGASYGHTF.

This clonotype was seen a few times. J is TRBJ2-1 and V is TRBV6-2 or TRBV6-3; TRBD2 aligns across 7 bases. The V and J ends lost 2 bases and 0 bases, in that order; junction bases with no gene match: 7. This CDR3 is 17 amino acids long. CDR1 and CDR2 (germline): MNHEY, SVGEGT. CDR3 sequence reads: CASSYPLGGGSYNEQFF. Here the CDR3 DNA reads TGTGCCAGCAGTTACCCCCTGGGGGGGGGCTCCTACAATGAGCAGTTCTTC.

The CDR3 bases are TGTGCCAGCAGCCAGGGGCAGGCCCATTCACCCCTCCACTTT. This translates into CASSQGQAHSPLHF. The chain carries TRBV6-5 and TRBJ1-6; weak D call: TRBD1 (6 bases). Germline lookup yields CDR1 MNHEY and CDR2 SVGAGI. Trimming removed 6 bases at V and 8 bases at J, with 14 bases between. The CDR3 extends over 14 amino acids.

This rearrangement joins TRBV4-3 to TRBJ2-5; TRBD2 matches at 13 bases. The CDR3 sequence is 17 residues long. Germline trimming cut 4 bases from V and 6 bases from J; bases unmatched to any gene: 11. The germline gives CDR1 LGHNA, CDR2 YSLEER. CDR3: CASSPTPGLAGSKTQYF. The CDR3 DNA reads TGCGCCAGCAGCCCGACCCCGGGACTAGCGGGAAGTAAGACCCAGTACTTC.

This clonotype has a handful of counts. A junction boundary mismatches the germline segment, possibly from a read error. For the CDR3, the DNA is TGCAGTGCTAGAGATTTGGATGAACAGTTCTTC. Residues: CSARDLDEQFF. The rearrangement links TRBV20-1 to TRBJ2-1, with no clear D. This CDR3 contains 11 residues. Germline CDR1 DFQATT, CDR2 SNEGSKA (reference sequence).

The chain combines TRBV7-2 with TRBJ1-5; D not certain. V was cut by 6 bases and J by 0 bases, with 12 bases left in between. The CDR3 length is 15 residues. Germline loops: CDR1 SGHTA, CDR2 FQGNSA. The CDR3 is CASSSKSGSNQPQHF. CDR3 sequence (DNA): TGTGCCAGCAGTTCAAAGTCGGGTAGCAATCAGCCCCAGCATTTT.

This clonotype was seen more than once but under ten times. This chain uses TRBV3-1 with TRBJ2-5; 13 bases are a match to TRBD2. The V gene's germline CDR1 is LGHDT and CDR2 YNNKEL (reference sequence). The V segment lost 4 bases and the J segment 4 bases; nucleotides outside the gene matches: 12. The CDR3 runs to 18 residues. CDR3 in DNA: TGTGCCAGCAGCCTGGGCGCACCAGGACTAGCGGGAGCAGAGACCCAGTACTTC. It encodes CASSLGAPGLAGAETQYF.

V usage is TRBV4-2 and J usage is TRBJ2-2; the D is unclear. CDR3 length: 16 amino acids. Trimming removed 0 bases from V and 2 bases from J, with 10 bases in between. CDR1 and CDR2 from the germline V gene are LGHNA and YNFKEQ. CDR3 sequence reads: CASSQEAAHNTGELFF. CDR3 nucleotides: TGTGCCAGCAGCCAAGAGGCGGCTCATAACACCGGGGAGCTGTTTTTT.

The V call is TRBV7-2, the J call TRBJ2-1; D is possibly TRBD1 (5 bases). The CDR3 runs 14 residues. Trimming took 1 base from V and 8 from J, leaving 12 bases between them. Looked up from germline, CDR1 is SGHTA and CDR2 is FQGNSA. CDR3 protein: CASSLDFGADEQFF. The CDR3 nucleotides read TGTGCCAGCAGCTTAGACTTTGGGGCGGATGAGCAGTTCTTC.

There are a few counts of this clonotype. The chain couples TRBV10-3 to TRBJ2-1, with D tentatively TRBD1 or TRBD2 (5 bases each). The germline V gene has CDR1 ENHRY and CDR2 SYGVKD. With 3 bases removed from V and 5 bases from J, the gap between germline ends came to 8 bases. This CDR3 has 13 residues. CDR3 sequence: CAISEGTNNEQFF. Here the CDR3 DNA reads TGTGCCATCAGTGAAGGGACGAACAATGAGCAGTTCTTC.

In the case of this clonotype: This may be a read error: a much more frequent sequence differs by one nucleotide. The V call is TRBV12-3 or TRBV12-4, the J call TRBJ1-2; D remains unclear. The V gene lost 5 bases and the J gene lost 7 bases, with 17 bases spanning the gap. The CDR3 has 14 amino acids. In DNA form, the CDR3 reads TGTGCCAGCAGTGCCGTCGGGGAGTTCTCTGGCTACACCTTC. Its protein is CASSAVGEFSGYTF.

V is TRBV6-2 or TRBV6-3 and J is TRBJ2-3; the D gene could be TRBD1 or TRBD2 (5 bases each). V was shortened by 5 bases and J by 5 bases, with 17 bases between the two germline ends. Germline CDR1 and CDR2: MNHEY and SVGEGT. This CDR3 is 15 amino acids long. The CDR3 sequence: CASSPSRTGLDTQYF. The CDR3 DNA follows: TGTGCCAGCAGTCCGTCACGAACAGGACTAGATACGCAGTATTTT.

The chain carries TRBV12-3 or TRBV12-4 and TRBJ1-1; the D gene is possibly TRBD1 (5 bases). This CDR3 is built from 16 residues. V was trimmed by 6 bases and J by 1 base, leaving 18 bases between them. Written as DNA, the CDR3 is TGTGCCAGCAGCCTAGGAGTTGGGGGGGAGAACACTGAAGCTTTCTTT. Amino acids: CASSLGVGGENTEAFF.

CDR3 region: CASSPRGPIGSPLHF. DNA for the CDR3: TGCGCCAGCAGCCCTAGGGGGCCTATAGGCTCACCCCTCCACTTT. The V gene is TRBV4-3, the J gene TRBJ1-6; 7 bases are a match to TRBD1. Germline CDR1 and CDR2: LGHNA and YSLEER. This CDR3 has 15 amino acids. With V trimmed by 4 bases and J by 10 bases, 10 bases remained unmatched.

DNA for the CDR3: TGCAGTGCTAGGCGGGACACCTGGAGCTATGGCTACACCTTC. It specifies CSARRDTWSYGYTF. The chain carries TRBV20-1 and TRBJ1-2; perhaps TRBD1 as D (6 bases). V lost 3 bases and J lost 4, with 15 bases in between. Germline V CDR1 and CDR2: DFQATT, SNEGSKA (reference sequence). The length of the CDR3 is 14 residues.

This clonotype was counted at least ten times. V is TRBV6-2 or TRBV6-3 and J is TRBJ1-6; D unclear. This CDR3 contains 16 residues. The germline V gene has CDR1 MNHEY and CDR2 SVGEGT. The V end was cut by 3 bases, the J end by 0 bases, with 9 bases between. CDR3 residues: CASSYLASSYNSPLHF. The DNA of the CDR3 is TGTGCCAGCAGTTATCTTGCGAGCTCCTATAATTCACCCCTCCACTTT.

The chain is built from TRBV7-3 and TRBJ2-7; D is undetermined. This CDR3 is 14 amino acids long. Trimming removed 2 bases at V and 3 bases at J, with 11 bases between. Per the germline V gene, CDR1 is SGHTA and CDR2 is FQGTGA. DNA of the CDR3: TGTGCCAGCAGCTTATGGCGAAGGTTCTACGAGCAGTACTTC. Residues: CASSLWRRFYEQYF.

This clonotype was picked up one time. This may be a read error, as it is one base from a much larger clone. The rearrangement joins TRBV6-2 or TRBV6-3 to TRBJ2-1; 8 positions match TRBD2. CDR3 length equals 17 residues. Germline V lookup: CDR1 MNHEY, CDR2 SVGEGT. CDR3 DNA sequence: TGTCCCAGCAGACCTACAACCGGGACTAGAGGTTTCAGTGAGCAGTTCTTC. Its protein is CPSRPTTGTRGFSEQFF.

This clonotype was seen more than once but under ten times. The CDR3 nucleotides read TGCAGCGTTGGCTCCAGGCAGGGGAATACGCAGTATTTT. Translation: CSVGSRQGNTQYF. This sequence joins TRBV29-1 and TRBJ2-3; TRBD1 might be the D (6 bases). CDR3 length equals 13 residues. Trimming cost V 4 bases and J 7 bases, with 15 bases left between them. Germline loops: CDR1 SQVTM, CDR2 ANQGSEA.

This clonotype was seen repeatedly, ten times or more. The chain couples TRBV5-1 to TRBJ2-5, with TRBD2 as a possible D gene (6 bases). The CDR3 is 15 amino acids. Germline CDR1 reads SGHRS; CDR2 reads YFSETQ. Trimming left V 4 bases short and J 5 bases short, with 18 bases between. The CDR3 DNA follows: TGCGCCAGCAGCCCTCTTCAACTAGCAAGGGAGACCCAGTACTTC. Translation: CASSPLQLARETQYF.

This clonotype has only a few counts. The chain has TRBV12-3 or TRBV12-4 and TRBJ2-3; 12 positions match TRBD2. The CDR3 has 15 amino acids. V shed 6 bases and J 6 bases; nucleotides not matched to a gene: 7. The CDR3 nucleotides are TGTGCCAGCAGCTCGACTAGCGGGAGTGCGGATACGCAGTATTTT. Translated, it gives CASSSTSGSADTQYF.

This clonotype occurred a few times. This chain connects TRBV10-3 to TRBJ2-5; D may be TRBD1 or TRBD2 (5 bases each). V lost 6 bases, J lost 3 bases, and 14 bases lay in between. The CDR3 is 14 residues long. CDR1 is ENHRY, CDR2 SYGVKD, per germline. CDR3 DNA: TGTGCCATCAGGACTGAGAGGGGAGAAGAGACCCAGTACTTC. Encoded protein: CAIRTERGEETQYF.

The rearrangement uses TRBV6-1 and TRBJ2-1; D unclear. CDR1 is MNHNS, CDR2 SASEGT, per germline. CDR3 length: 12 amino acids. The V gene lost 3 bases and the J gene lost 13 bases, with 13 bases spanning the gap. The CDR3 sequence is CASSDQGRTQFF. The CDR3 bases are TGTGCCAGCAGTGATCAAGGGCGCACCCAGTTCTTC.

This rearrangement joins TRBV28 to TRBJ1-1; TRBD1 is a possible D gene (5 bases). The CDR3 length is 13 residues. V was trimmed by 5 bases and J by 5 bases, leaving 12 bases between them. CDR1 is MDHEN and CDR2 is SYDVKM in the germline V gene. The CDR3 DNA reads as TGTGCCAGCAGTGTGAGGGGTGGGACTGAAGCTTTCTTT. Its translation is CASSVRGGTEAFF.

This clonotype was seen ten or more times. The chain uses TRBV20-1 and TRBJ1-2, with a possible D match to TRBD1 (6 bases). The V and J ends lost 3 bases and 4 bases respectively, with 12 bases between them. The CDR3 extends over 13 amino acids. Germline CDR1 is DFQATT and CDR2 is SNEGSKA (reference sequence). The CDR3 DNA sequence: TGCAGTGCTAGGATCGGACAGCGCTATGGCTACACCTTC. Residues: CSARIGQRYGYTF.

This clonotype was observed a few times. The V and J genes are TRBV20-1 and TRBJ2-7, with 10 bases fitting TRBD1. The CDR3 covers 15 residues. Trimming cost V 3 bases and J 2 bases; bases outside gene matches: 7. Germline V CDR1 and CDR2: DFQATT, SNEGSKA (reference sequence). For the CDR3, the DNA is TGCAGTGCTAGTCCCAGGACAGGGGGACCCTACGAGCAGTACTTC. It is translated as CSASPRTGGPYEQYF.